This record looks at one T cell receptor beta chain sequence and its context. The record originates from a study of shared clonotypes between healthy human individuals. Germline assignment: CDR1 SGHDT and CDR2 YYEEEE. CDR3 length: 18 amino acids. Trimming at V came to 0 bases and at J to 9 bases, leaving 15 bases not matched to a gene. Clones were read by immunoSEQ multiplex PCR, and TCRdb kept only the in-frame ones, dropping some. The repertoire consists of around 750,000 clones, with around 67% occurring once and the leading ten covering 1.7%. The sequenced material came from memory CD4+ T cells sorted from blood. Specified subset: CD45RA-negative fraction. The V call is TRBV5-6, the J call TRBJ2-7; 13 nucleotides match TRBD2. This clonotype was sampled from a woman aged 25-40 years in good health. In DNA, the CDR3 is TGTGCCAGCAGCTTGGCCGGGACTAGCGGGACTGACCTACGAGGGCAGTACTTC. As protein: CASSLAGTSGTDLRGQYF.